These 21 T cell receptor beta chains were all obtained from the same sample, sequenced in a study of T cell changes during pregnancy in multiple sclerosis. Assay used: immunoSEQ multiplex PCR; TCRdb lists only in-frame clones, some missing. The sample lists tens of thousands of clones, around 91% occurring once. The sample consisted of peripheral blood, taken in the third trimester of pregnancy. The receptors originated from a female donor in good health, enrolled as a control in a pregnancy study.

This chain connects TRBV6-5 to TRBJ1-6, with TRBD1 as a possible D gene (6 bases). Looked up from germline, CDR1 is MNHEY and CDR2 is SVGAGI. Deletions cut 8 bases from V and 8 bases from J, with 16 bases between. This CDR3 is built from 14 residues. CDR3 nucleotides: TGTGCCAGCTGGAAACAGGGTATCGATTCACCCCTCCACTTT. Its protein is CASWKQGIDSPLHF.

This rearrangement joins TRBV10-3 to TRBJ1-2, with 8 bases lining up with TRBD1. In germline, CDR1 is ENHRY, CDR2 SYGVKD. The CDR3 loop spans 13 amino acids. The ends lost 10 bases at V and 6 bases at J; junction bases unmatched: 10. CDR3 sequence reads: CATARTGLDGYTF. CDR3 coding DNA: TGTGCCACAGCCCGGACAGGGTTGGATGGCTACACCTTC.

The CDR3 reads CASNSPNQPQHF. As DNA, the CDR3 is TGTGCCAGCAACTCCCCCAATCAGCCCCAGCATTTT. This chain connects TRBV28 to TRBJ1-5; the D is unclear. Trimming pared 7 bases from V and 3 bases from J, leaving 7 bases between. The CDR3 consists of 12 residues. Germline assignment: CDR1 MDHEN and CDR2 SYDVKM.

The chain combines TRBV5-4 with TRBJ1-2, with D uncertain. V lost 3 bases to trimming and J lost 5 bases, with 11 bases between them. This CDR3 is built from 13 residues. The V gene's germline CDR1 is SGHNT and CDR2 YYREEE (reference sequence). The chain's CDR3 is CASSSNRDYGYTF. The DNA of the CDR3 is TGTGCCAGCAGCTCAAACCGGGATTATGGCTACACCTTC.

J is TRBJ2-7 and V is TRBV5-4; tentatively, D is TRBD2 (5 bases). Trimming left V 7 bases short and J 3 bases short, with 11 bases between. The CDR3 runs 12 residues. Germline V gene data show CDR1 as SGHNT and CDR2 as YYREEE (reference sequence). The DNA of the CDR3 is TGTGCCAGCGGGCTACGGGGCTACGAGCAGTACTTC. Protein: CASGLRGYEQYF.

CDR3 residues: CATRRGGYEQYF. The DNA of the CDR3 is TGTGCCACCCGGAGAGGGGGCTACGAGCAGTACTTC. This sequence joins TRBV27 and TRBJ2-7; a weak D match, TRBD1 (6 bases). Trimming left V 10 bases short and J 3 bases short, with 13 bases between. This CDR3 has 12 amino acids. The germline V gene encodes CDR1 MNHEY and CDR2 SMNVEV (reference sequence).

This rearrangement joins TRBV7-9 to TRBJ1-1; a weak D match, TRBD1 (6 bases). The CDR3 is 16 residues long. Per germline, CDR1 SEHNR and CDR2 FQNEAQ (reference sequence). V dropped 5 bases and J dropped 0 bases, with 16 bases sitting between them. The CDR3 region is CASSPPRPGVNTEAFF. Here the CDR3 DNA reads TGTGCCAGCAGCCCTCCCAGGCCAGGGGTGAACACTGAAGCTTTCTTT.

The chain has TRBV12-5 and TRBJ1-2; D call uncertain. Trimming shortened V by 5 bases and J by 6 bases, and 13 bases separated the two germline ends. The CDR3 length is 13 residues. CDR1 is LGHNT, CDR2 FRNRAP, per germline. The CDR3 sequence: CASGLGVLDGYTF. In nucleotides, the CDR3 is TGTGCTAGTGGTCTCGGGGTGTTGGATGGCTACACCTTC.

The rearrangement joins TRBV15 to TRBJ2-7; possibly TRBD1 for D (6 bases). V dropped 4 bases and J dropped 3 bases, with 13 bases sitting between them. The CDR3 length is 14 residues. CDR1 LNHNV and CDR2 YYDKDF come from the germline V gene (reference sequence). The CDR3 region has the DNA TGTGCCACCAGCACGGACAGTGCCGGCTACGAGCAGTACTTC. Its protein is CATSTDSAGYEQYF. Full variable domain (outside the CDR3, taken from reference TRBV15 and TRBJ2-7): DAMVIQNPRYQVTQFGKPVTLSCSQTLNHNVMYWYQQKSSQAPKLLFHYYDKDFNNEADTPDNFQSRRPNTSFCFLDIRSPGLGDTAMYLCATSTDSAGYEQYFGPGTRLTVT.

J is TRBJ2-3 and V is TRBV5-4; TRBD2 might be the D (6 bases). The V gene lost 1 base and the J gene lost 4 bases, with 7 bases spanning the gap. Germline CDR1 and CDR2: SGHNT and YYREEE (reference sequence). This CDR3 spans 13 amino acids. Here the CDR3 reads CASSLSGADTQYF. CDR3 coding DNA: TGTGCCAGCAGCTTGTCGGGGGCAGATACGCAGTATTTT.

This chain uses TRBV6-5 with TRBJ1-1; no definite D call. Germline CDR1 MNHEY, CDR2 SVGAGI. The CDR3 loop spans 14 amino acids. Trimming removed 2 bases from V and 0 bases from J, with 7 bases in between. CDR3 nucleotides: TGTGCCAGCAGTTACGGCGACTTGAACACTGAAGCTTTCTTT. This sequence encodes CASSYGDLNTEAFF.

The rearrangement links TRBV4-1 to TRBJ2-3; 9 nucleotides agree with TRBD2. The CDR3 covers 18 residues. The trim removed 1 base at V and 1 base at J, leaving 9 bases unmatched. The germline CDR1 and CDR2 sequences are MGHRA and YSYEKL. In DNA form, the CDR3 reads TGCGCCAGCAGCCAAGGAATGGGCGGGGGGGCTGGCACAGATACGCAGTATTTT. Its protein product is CASSQGMGGGAGTDTQYF.

The chain carries TRBV6-1 and TRBJ2-2; no firm D call. Trimming pared 1 base from V and 5 bases from J, leaving 5 bases between. Germline CDR1 MNHNS, CDR2 SASEGT. There are 13 residues in the CDR3. CDR3 nucleotide sequence: TGTGCCAGCAGTGAAGTGAGGACCGGGGAGCTGTTTTTT. It codes for CASSEVRTGELFF.

The V gene is TRBV6-6, the J gene TRBJ1-4; a weak D match, TRBD1 (5 bases). CDR1 MNHNY and CDR2 SVGAGI come from the germline V gene (reference sequence). There are 13 residues in the CDR3. V was cut by 6 bases and J by 8 bases, with 13 bases left in between. CDR3 region: CASSSRAGEKLFF. The CDR3 DNA reads as TGTGCCAGCAGCTCCAGGGCTGGCGAAAAACTGTTTTTT.

The chain recombines TRBV5-4 with TRBJ2-1; D is ambiguous. Germline loops: CDR1 SGHNT, CDR2 YYREEE (reference sequence). V was pared by 7 bases and J by 0 bases, with 11 bases between. This CDR3 spans 14 amino acids. The CDR3 bases are TGTGCCAGCCGAGACACCCTCTCCTACAATGAGCAGTTCTTC. This codes for CASRDTLSYNEQFF.

The rearrangement uses TRBV10-3 and TRBJ1-1, with 9 bases that match TRBD1. In germline, CDR1 is ENHRY, CDR2 SYGVKD. The CDR3 consists of 16 residues. J was trimmed by 8 bases and V by 0 bases; bases with no gene match: 10. The CDR3 nucleotides are TGTGCCATCAGTGAGTCGGGACAGGGCCTGGTGGGGGAAGCTTTCTTT. Amino acid sequence: CAISESGQGLVGEAFF.

The chain carries TRBV6-5 and TRBJ2-7, with TRBD1 identical over 10 bases. J lost 4 bases, V lost 2 bases, and 5 bases had no gene match. The CDR3 length is 15 residues. Germline V gene lookup returns CDR1 MNHEY and CDR2 SVGAGI. The CDR3: CASSYRDRGTYEQYF. CDR3 bases: TGTGCCAGCAGTTACCGGGACAGGGGAACTTACGAGCAGTACTTC.

The chain has TRBV5-8 and TRBJ1-4, with D hard to call. The CDR3 runs to 13 residues. V lost 4 bases to trimming and J lost 8 bases, with 12 bases between them. Germline CDR1 reads SGHTS; CDR2 reads YDEGEE. The CDR3 nucleotides are TGTGCCAGCAGCCCGCAGTATCGAGAAAAACTGTTTTTT. It encodes CASSPQYREKLFF.

The chain is built from TRBV28 and TRBJ1-5, with D perhaps matching TRBD1 (6 bases). Trimming left V 3 bases short and J 3 bases short, with 12 bases between. The germline V gene encodes CDR1 MDHEN and CDR2 SYDVKM. This CDR3 comprises 15 residues. In nucleotides, the CDR3 is TGTGCCAGCAGTTTTGGGCAGGGGATCAATCAGCCCCAGCATTTT. Translating gives CASSFGQGINQPQHF.

This clone is a singleton in its sample. The gene calls are TRBV7-3 and TRBJ2-2; the D gene is possibly TRBD1 (5 bases). Germline V gene sequence: CDR1 SGHTA, CDR2 FQGTGA. The CDR3 runs to 14 residues. Trimming removed 5 bases at V and 2 bases at J, with 9 bases between. CDR3 residues: CASSLDSNTGELFF. The CDR3 nucleotides are TGTGCCAGCAGCCTCGACAGTAACACCGGGGAGCTGTTTTTT.

The chain has TRBV29-1 and TRBJ1-2; D possibly corresponds to TRBD1 (6 bases). CDR1 and CDR2 (germline): SQVTM, ANQGSEA. This CDR3 is built from 15 residues. Between the trimmed V and J ends, which lost 4 bases and 7 bases, there was a span of 22 bases. Here the CDR3 DNA reads TGCAGCGTTGGTACCCCCTCAGGGGAGCAATTTGGCTACACCTTC. Encoded protein: CSVGTPSGEQFGYTF.